The 27 T cell receptor beta chains presented below share a single source sample, sequenced in a study of CD8 T cells in ankylosing spondylitis. Findings and limits, study-wide: The study identified a TCR beta motif of seven or eight highly homologous variants that appeared characteristic of ankylosing spondylitis blood.

Their target antigens are unknown. MiXCR, run by TCRdb on the 5' RACE reads, gives a single entry per CDR3 protein. The data show some 700,000 distinct CDR3 sequences, 15% to 20% seen once. Sequencing was carried out using blood, either unsorted or a sorted T cell fraction (not recorded which). The source of these receptors is a male donor with ankylosing spondylitis.

The CDR3 region is CSVGSGSVDEQFF. CDR3 nucleotides: TGCAGCGTCGGTAGCGGGAGCGTCGATGAGCAGTTCTTC. The chain carries TRBV29-1 and TRBJ2-1; 9 bases are shared with TRBD2. Germline CDR1 SQVTM, CDR2 ANQGSEA. V trimming: 6 bases; J trimming: 8 bases; junction bases outside the gene matches: 8. The CDR3 extends over 13 amino acids.

This clonotype was seen a few times. The rearrangement joins TRBV11-2 to TRBJ2-2; D might be TRBD1 (6 bases). The V end was cut by 0 bases, the J end by 5 bases, with 25 bases between. The germline CDR1 and CDR2 sequences are SGHAT and FQNNGV. The CDR3 length is 20 residues. The CDR3 protein is CASSLDKGDLGHFLTGELFF. CDR3 nucleotides: TGTGCCAGCAGCTTAGATAAGGGGGATTTGGGACACTTTCTTACCGGGGAGCTGTTTTTT.

The chain recombines TRBV20-1 with TRBJ2-1; 7 bases map to TRBD1. J lost 0 bases, V lost 6 bases, and 8 bases had no gene match. The CDR3 runs 15 residues. The V gene's germline CDR1 is DFQATT and CDR2 SNEGSKA (reference sequence). Written as DNA, the CDR3 is TGCAGTGCGCCAACAGGGGTAAGCTCCTACAATGAGCAGTTCTTC. This sequence encodes CSAPTGVSSYNEQFF.

The gene calls are TRBV5-1 and TRBJ2-7; 9 nucleotides agree with TRBD1. The CDR3 consists of 15 residues. V trimming: 5 bases; J trimming: 1 base; junction bases outside the gene matches: 7. CDR1 is SGHRS and CDR2 is YFSETQ in the germline V gene. The CDR3 coding sequence is TGCGCCAGCAGGGTAGGGACAGGGCCTTCCTACGAGCAGTACTTC. Its translation is CASRVGTGPSYEQYF.

In this sample, this clonotype turned up a few times. The chain uses TRBV20-1 and TRBJ2-2; 12 bases are a match to TRBD2. With V trimmed by 0 bases and J by 6 bases, 5 bases remained unmatched. The V gene's germline CDR1 is DFQATT and CDR2 SNEGSKA (reference sequence). The CDR3 covers 16 residues. The CDR3 loop is CSAREMTSGSPGELFF. For the CDR3, the DNA is TGCAGTGCTAGAGAGATGACTAGCGGGAGCCCCGGGGAGCTGTTTTTT.

The V call is TRBV10-3, the J call TRBJ2-3; D call uncertain. This CDR3 is built from 11 residues. Per germline, CDR1 ENHRY and CDR2 SYGVKD. Trimming took 10 bases from V and 5 from J, leaving 10 bases between them. The CDR3 DNA reads as TGTGCCACCGGACGTGAAGATACGCAGTATTTT. This codes for CATGREDTQYF.

In its sample, this clonotype was seen a few times. The chain combines TRBV27 with TRBJ2-1, with 14 bases lining up with TRBD2. Germline trimming cut 10 bases from V and 8 bases from J; bases unmatched to any gene: 4. The CDR3 has 13 residues. Germline V lookup: CDR1 MNHEY, CDR2 SMNVEV (reference sequence). CDR3 sequence: CATRLAGGYEQFF. In DNA, the CDR3 is TGTGCCACCCGACTAGCGGGGGGGTATGAGCAGTTCTTC.

Ten or more counts support this clonotype. This rearrangement joins TRBV5-1 to TRBJ2-7; 9 bases are a match to TRBD1. Trimming removed 6 bases from V and 3 bases from J; junction bases left unmatched: 4. This CDR3 comprises 13 residues. CDR1 and CDR2 from the germline V gene are SGHRS and YFSETQ. As DNA, the CDR3 is TGCGCCAGCACCCCGGGACAGGGCTACGAGCAGTACTTC. Its translation is CASTPGQGYEQYF.

This clonotype was counted many times. V usage is TRBV10-3 and J usage is TRBJ2-3; tentatively, D is TRBD2 (6 bases). Germline assignment: CDR1 ENHRY and CDR2 SYGVKD. The V end was cut by 6 bases, the J end by 4 bases, with 17 bases between. This CDR3 is 15 amino acids long. The CDR3 DNA reads as TGTGCCATCAGCGCGGGGCAGGAATCGTCAGATACGCAGTATTTT. It encodes CAISAGQESSDTQYF.

This clonotype was seen a few times. V is TRBV28 and J is TRBJ2-3, with TRBD2 matching over 12 bases. After removal of 6 bases from V and 1 base from J, the junction contained 11 bases not matched to a gene. This CDR3 spans 18 amino acids. CDR1 MDHEN and CDR2 SYDVKM come from the germline V gene. This chain's CDR3 is CASSKSSGRALGTDTQYF. In DNA form, the CDR3 reads TGTGCCAGCAGCAAATCTAGCGGGAGGGCCTTAGGCACAGATACGCAGTATTTT.

This clonotype was detected only a few times. This chain joins TRBV20-1 and TRBJ2-7; D unresolved. This CDR3 has 12 residues. The germline V gene has CDR1 DFQATT and CDR2 SNEGSKA (reference sequence). With 4 bases removed from V and 2 bases from J, the gap between germline ends came to 9 bases. CDR3 nucleotides: TGCAGTGCTAACCTCGGGCCCTACGAGCAGTACTTC. Translated: CSANLGPYEQYF.

The J gene is TRBJ2-1, the V gene TRBV4-3; TRBD1 aligns across 7 bases. The V gene's germline CDR1 is LGHNA and CDR2 YSLEER. This CDR3 is 15 amino acids long. Losses at the gene ends were 0 bases for V and 7 bases for J; bases not matched to a gene: 6. The CDR3 loop is CASSQEQGLGNEQFF. For the CDR3, the DNA is TGCGCCAGCAGCCAAGAACAGGGGCTTGGAAATGAGCAGTTCTTC.

The V gene is TRBV29-1, the J gene TRBJ1-1, with 8 bases matching TRBD1. Germline lookup yields CDR1 SQVTM and CDR2 ANQGSEA. The CDR3 length is 14 residues. V trimming: 2 bases; J trimming: 4 bases; junction bases outside the gene matches: 6. The CDR3 protein is CSVERGQGGTEAFF. CDR3 sequence (DNA): TGCAGCGTTGAAAGAGGACAGGGAGGCACTGAAGCTTTCTTT.

The chain employs TRBV27 and TRBJ2-5; D is ambiguous. CDR1 and CDR2 (germline): MNHEY, SMNVEV (reference sequence). The CDR3 loop spans 15 amino acids. The V and J ends lost 4 bases and 0 bases respectively, with 12 bases between them. The CDR3, as DNA: TGTGCCAGCAGTTCCGGTAATCGGCACCAAGAGACCCAGTACTTC. This gives the protein CASSSGNRHQETQYF.

The chain joins TRBV2 to TRBJ2-7, with 7 bases aligning to TRBD1. Germline-derived CDR1 and CDR2 are SNHLY and FYNNEI. The CDR3 extends over 13 amino acids. Trimming took 7 bases from V and 3 from J; bases not matched to a gene: 6. As DNA, the CDR3 is TGTGCCAGCACCCGGACAGGAAACTACGAGCAGTACTTC. Encoded protein: CASTRTGNYEQYF.

This clonotype has just a few counts. The chain recombines TRBV29-1 with TRBJ1-2; D perhaps matches TRBD1 (5 bases). The germline V gene encodes CDR1 SQVTM and CDR2 ANQGSEA. CDR3 length: 13 amino acids. V lost 6 bases to trimming and J lost 0 bases, with 11 bases between them. CDR3 amino acids: CSVGTAANYGYTF. The CDR3 DNA reads TGCAGCGTAGGGACTGCCGCTAACTATGGCTACACCTTC. Full variable domain (remainder filled in from reference TRBV29-1 and TRBJ1-2): SAVISQKPSRDICQRGTSLTIQCQVDSQVTMMFWYRQQPGQSLTLIATANQGSEATYESGFVIDKFPISRPNLTFSTLTVSNMSPEDSSIYLCSVGTAANYGYTFGSGTRLTVV.

In its sample, this clonotype was seen a few times. The chain uses TRBV5-1 and TRBJ2-1; D gene ambiguous. This CDR3 has 13 amino acids. CDR1 and CDR2 (germline): SGHRS, YFSETQ. Trimming stripped 6 bases from V and 3 bases from J, with 10 bases between. CDR3 in DNA: TGCGCCAGCAAACTCAGAGGCTACAATGAGCAGTTCTTC. Translated: CASKLRGYNEQFF. Drawing the rest from reference TRBV5-1 and TRBJ2-1, the complete variable domain is KAGVTQTPRYLIKTRGQQVTLSCSPISGHRSVSWYQQTPGQGLQFLFEYFSETQRNKGNFPGRFSGRQFSNSRSEMNVSTLELGDSALYLCASKLRGYNEQFFGPGTRLTVL.

The V call is TRBV24-1, the J call TRBJ1-5; D is undetermined. Germline-derived CDR1 and CDR2 are KGHDR and SFDVKD. The CDR3 length is 15 residues. Trimming cost V 1 base and J 0 bases, with 6 bases left between them. The DNA for the CDR3 is TGTGCCACCAGTGATTTTAGGGATAGCAATCAGCCCCAGCATTTT. Its protein product is CATSDFRDSNQPQHF.

The chain employs TRBV21-1 and TRBJ1-2. TRBV21-1 corresponds to a pseudogene. The CDR3 is 14 residues long. CDR3 protein: CASSKGTSSSGYTF. The CDR3 coding sequence is TGTGCCAGCAGCAAAGGCACCTCATCCTCCGGCTACACCTTC.

This clonotype was detected a few times. The gene calls are TRBV20-1 and TRBJ2-1, with D tentatively TRBD1 or TRBD2 (5 bases each). The CDR3 loop spans 15 amino acids. The V end lost 0 bases, the J end lost 8 bases, and 17 bases lay between the germline ends. Germline assignment: CDR1 DFQATT and CDR2 SNEGSKA (reference sequence). CDR3 sequence: CSARDGASWLYEQFF. CDR3 bases: TGCAGTGCTAGAGATGGGGCTAGCTGGCTCTATGAGCAGTTCTTC.

This clonotype was counted a few times. The chain combines TRBV7-9 with TRBJ1-2; D may be TRBD1 (6 bases). Germline V gene sequence: CDR1 SEHNR, CDR2 FQNEAQ (reference sequence). The CDR3 has 13 residues. The V gene lost 4 bases and the J gene lost 4 bases, with 10 bases spanning the gap. CDR3 DNA sequence: TGTGCCAGCAGCTCAGGGGCTATCTATGGCTACACCTTC. As protein: CASSSGAIYGYTF.

This rearrangement joins TRBV6-1 to TRBJ1-1; TRBD1 is a possible D gene (6 bases). V was cut by 3 bases and J by 4 bases, with 12 bases left in between. The CDR3 runs 14 residues. The germline gives CDR1 MNHNS, CDR2 SASEGT. The CDR3 loop reads CASSEGGAGTEAFF. CDR3 nucleotides: TGTGCCAGCAGTGAGGGGGGGGCTGGCACTGAAGCTTTCTTT.

The V call is TRBV20-1, the J call TRBJ1-6; 8 nucleotides line up with TRBD1. Trimming removed 2 bases from V and 0 bases from J; junction bases left unmatched: 6. The germline gives CDR1 DFQATT, CDR2 SNEGSKA (reference sequence). CDR3 length: 17 residues. CDR3 residues: CSARSRTGSSYNSPLHF. The CDR3 nucleotides read TGCAGTGCTAGATCCCGGACAGGGAGCTCCTATAATTCACCCCTCCACTTT.

This clonotype has a handful of counts. The rearrangement links TRBV12-3 or TRBV12-4 to TRBJ1-2; 7 bases are a match to TRBD1. The CDR3 spans 15 residues. V was pared by 7 bases and J by 4 bases, with 12 bases of the junction left unmatched. CDR3 in DNA: TGTGCCAGCACCCGAGGACAGGCGGCTTCCTATGGCTACACCTTC. This encodes CASTRGQAASYGYTF.

V is TRBV7-8 and J is TRBJ2-3; weak D call: TRBD1 (6 bases). This CDR3 has 17 amino acids. Trimming cost V 5 bases and J 0 bases, with 18 bases left between them. CDR1 is SGHVS, CDR2 FQNEAQ, per germline. The CDR3, as DNA: TGTGCCAGCAGCACAGTACAGGGCCCCTTAAGCACAGATACGCAGTATTTT. It specifies CASSTVQGPLSTDTQYF.

This clonotype was detected a few times. The chain carries TRBV5-6 and TRBJ2-1, with TRBD2 as a possible D gene (6 bases). This CDR3 region has 16 residues. The germline V and J ends were trimmed by 0 bases and 4 bases, with 14 bases remaining between them. In germline, CDR1 is SGHDT, CDR2 YYEEEE. Written as DNA, the CDR3 is TGTGCCAGCAGCTTGGCGGCTATCCGGGGGTACAATGAGCAGTTCTTC. Translation: CASSLAAIRGYNEQFF.

This clonotype turned up a few times. The genes are TRBV12-3 or TRBV12-4 and TRBJ2-7, with 8 positions matching TRBD1. With 3 bases clipped from V and 5 bases from J, the junction kept 9 bases outside the gene matches. The CDR3 has 15 residues. CDR3 loop: CASSLVTGALDEQYF. The CDR3 bases are TGTGCCAGCAGTTTGGTGACAGGGGCTCTTGACGAGCAGTACTTC.